The clone carrying this TCR beta chain was counted once. What it recognizes is unknown. The data were produced by immunoSEQ multiplex PCR, yet TCRdb's version contains in-frame clones alone and is incomplete. The sample contains approximately 50,000 clones, 79% of which appear only once. V dropped 11 bases and J dropped 5; count of bases not matched to a gene: 11. The CDR3 is made up of 13 amino acids. Germline-derived CDR1 and CDR2 are SNHLY and FYNNEI. The sample is drawn from a study of vaccination effects on CD4 cells after COVID-19. General study results and limits: Within healthy vaccinees, only 1 of 255 vaccine-induced clones displayed cross-reactivity with common cold coronaviruses. Clones arising from infection and from vaccination showed marked clonal contraction late after vaccination.

Antigen-specific CD4+ T cells were expanded (with viral peptide pools) by the ViraFEST assay ahead of sequencing. Following a roughly eleven-day culture, CD4+ T cells were purified. Vaccine recipients had no previous SARS-CoV-2 infection; their nucleocapsid antibodies were negative. This chain uses TRBV2 with TRBJ1-2, with TRBD1 matching over 7 bases. This clonotype originated in a human donor who received a COVID-19 vaccine. This material consisted of CD4+ T cells from PBMCs cultured with HCoV-OC43 spike peptides, taken before COVID-19 vaccination. As to subset: HCoV-OC43 spike overlapping peptide pool stimulation. In DNA form, the CDR3 reads TGTGCCGCGACCGGGACAGACACTTATGGCTACACCTTC. Protein: CAATGTDTYGYTF. Drawing the rest from reference TRBV2 and TRBJ1-2, the complete variable domain is EPEVTQTPSHQVTQMGQEVILRCVPISNHLYFYWYRQILGQKVEFLVSFYNNEISEKSEIFDDQFSVERPDGSNFTLKIRSTKLEDSAMYFCAATGTDTYGYTFGSGTRLTVV.